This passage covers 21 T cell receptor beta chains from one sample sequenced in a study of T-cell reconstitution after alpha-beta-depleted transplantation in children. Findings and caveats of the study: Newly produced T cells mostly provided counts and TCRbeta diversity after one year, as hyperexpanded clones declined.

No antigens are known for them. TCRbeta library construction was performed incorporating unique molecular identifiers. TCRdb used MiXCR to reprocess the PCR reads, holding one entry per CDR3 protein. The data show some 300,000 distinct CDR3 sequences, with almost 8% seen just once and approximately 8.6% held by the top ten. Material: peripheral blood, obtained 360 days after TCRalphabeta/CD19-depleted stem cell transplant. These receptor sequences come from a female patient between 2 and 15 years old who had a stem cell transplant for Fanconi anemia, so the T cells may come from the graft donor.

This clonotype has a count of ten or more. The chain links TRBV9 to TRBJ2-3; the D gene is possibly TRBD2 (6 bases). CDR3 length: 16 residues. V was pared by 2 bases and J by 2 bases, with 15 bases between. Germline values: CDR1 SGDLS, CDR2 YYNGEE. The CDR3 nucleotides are TGTGCCAGCAGCGTCGAGGGAGGCGGCTTCACAGATACGCAGTATTTT. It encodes CASSVEGGGFTDTQYF.

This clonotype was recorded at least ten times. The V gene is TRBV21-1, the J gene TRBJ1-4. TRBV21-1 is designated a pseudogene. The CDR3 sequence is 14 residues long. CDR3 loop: CASSSRGDPWSLFF. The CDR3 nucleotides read TGTGCCAGCAGCAGCCGAGGAGACCCTTGGAGTCTGTTTTTT.

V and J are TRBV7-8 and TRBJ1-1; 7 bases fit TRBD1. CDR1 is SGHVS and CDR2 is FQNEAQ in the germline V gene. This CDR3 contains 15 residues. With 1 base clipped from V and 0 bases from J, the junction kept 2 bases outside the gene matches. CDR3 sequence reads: CASSLVGQMNTEAFF. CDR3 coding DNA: TGTGCCAGCAGCTTAGTGGGACAGATGAACACTGAAGCTTTCTTT.

The CDR3 region has the DNA TGTGCCAGCAGTTACGGCGGGGGCGTACAAACCGGGGAGCTGTTTTTT. This translates into CASSYGGGVQTGELFF. This chain links TRBV6-5 with TRBJ2-2, with TRBD2 as a possible D gene (7 bases). The V and J ends lost 2 bases and 5 bases respectively, with 15 bases between them. The length of the CDR3 is 16 residues. Germline-derived CDR1 and CDR2 are MNHEY and SVGAGI.

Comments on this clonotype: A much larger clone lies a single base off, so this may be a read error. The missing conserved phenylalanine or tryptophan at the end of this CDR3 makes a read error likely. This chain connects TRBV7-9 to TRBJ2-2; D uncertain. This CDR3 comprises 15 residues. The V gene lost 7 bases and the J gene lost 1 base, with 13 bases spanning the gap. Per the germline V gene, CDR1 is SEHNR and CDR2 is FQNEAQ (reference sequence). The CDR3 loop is CASTELKLNTGELFC. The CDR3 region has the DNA TGTGCCAGCACAGAGCTTAAGCTGAACACCGGGGAGCTGTTTTGT.

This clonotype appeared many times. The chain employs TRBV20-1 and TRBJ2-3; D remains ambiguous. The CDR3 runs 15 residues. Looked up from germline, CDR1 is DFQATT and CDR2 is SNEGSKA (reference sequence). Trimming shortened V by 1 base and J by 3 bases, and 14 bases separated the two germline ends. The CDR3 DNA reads TGCAGTGCTAGAGTTTACGTAGCTTGGACAGATACGCAGTATTTT. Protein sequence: CSARVYVAWTDTQYF.

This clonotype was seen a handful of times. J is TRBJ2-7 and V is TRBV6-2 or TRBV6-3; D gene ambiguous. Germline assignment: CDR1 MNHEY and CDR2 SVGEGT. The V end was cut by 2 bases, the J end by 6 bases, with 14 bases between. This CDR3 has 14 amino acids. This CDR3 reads CASSYRVPSVEQYF. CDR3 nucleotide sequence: TGTGCCAGCAGTTACAGGGTCCCCTCGGTCGAGCAGTACTTC.

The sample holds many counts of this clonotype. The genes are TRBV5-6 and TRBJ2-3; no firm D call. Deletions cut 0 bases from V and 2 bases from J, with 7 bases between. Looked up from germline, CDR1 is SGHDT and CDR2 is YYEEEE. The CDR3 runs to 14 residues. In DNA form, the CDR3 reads TGTGCCAGCAGCTTGGTATCGGTCACAGATACGCAGTATTTT. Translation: CASSLVSVTDTQYF.

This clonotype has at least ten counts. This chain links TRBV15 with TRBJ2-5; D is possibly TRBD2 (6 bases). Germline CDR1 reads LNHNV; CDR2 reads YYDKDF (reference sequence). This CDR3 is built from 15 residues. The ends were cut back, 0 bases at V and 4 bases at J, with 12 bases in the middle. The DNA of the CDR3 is TGTGCCACCAGCAGAGACCCCTCGGGAGTAGAGACCCAGTACTTC. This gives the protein CATSRDPSGVETQYF.

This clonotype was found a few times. CDR3 nucleotides: TGTGCCAGCAGGAAAACACAGGGAGAGAGTCAGCCCCAGCATTTT. Amino acid sequence: CASRKTQGESQPQHF. J is TRBJ1-5 and V is TRBV28, with TRBD1 as a possible D gene (6 bases). The CDR3 spans 15 residues. From germline, CDR1 is MDHEN and CDR2 SYDVKM. V lost 6 bases and J 6 bases, leaving 18 bases between the germline ends.

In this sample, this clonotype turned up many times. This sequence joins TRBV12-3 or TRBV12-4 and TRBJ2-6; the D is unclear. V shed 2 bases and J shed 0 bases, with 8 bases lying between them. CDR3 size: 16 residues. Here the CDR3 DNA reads TGTGCCAGCAGTTTAAACAGAGCCTCTGGGGCCAACGTCCTGACTTTC. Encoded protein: CASSLNRASGANVLTF.

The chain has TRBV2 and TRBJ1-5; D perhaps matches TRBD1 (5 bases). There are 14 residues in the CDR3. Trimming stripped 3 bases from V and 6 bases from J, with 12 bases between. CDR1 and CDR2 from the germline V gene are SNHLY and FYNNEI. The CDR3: CASSETMRGQPQHF. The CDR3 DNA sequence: TGTGCCAGCAGTGAGACGATGAGGGGTCAGCCCCAGCATTTT.

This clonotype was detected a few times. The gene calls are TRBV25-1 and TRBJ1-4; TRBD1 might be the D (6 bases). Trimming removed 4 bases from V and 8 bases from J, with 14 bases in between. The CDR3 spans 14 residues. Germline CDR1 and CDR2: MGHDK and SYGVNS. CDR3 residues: CASSVDSPLEKLFF. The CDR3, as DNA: TGTGCCAGCAGTGTGGACAGCCCCTTGGAAAAACTGTTTTTT. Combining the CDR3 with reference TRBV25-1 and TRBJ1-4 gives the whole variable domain EADIYQTPRYLVIGTGKKITLECSQTMGHDKMYWYQQDPGMELHLIHYSYGVNSTEKGDLSSESTVSRIRTEHFPLTLESARPSHTSQYLCASSVDSPLEKLFFGSGTQLSVL.

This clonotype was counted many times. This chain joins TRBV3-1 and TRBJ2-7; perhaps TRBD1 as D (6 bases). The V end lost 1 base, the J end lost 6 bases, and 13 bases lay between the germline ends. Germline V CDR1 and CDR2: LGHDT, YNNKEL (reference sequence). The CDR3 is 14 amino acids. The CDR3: CASSQVDSIGEQYF. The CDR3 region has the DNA TGTGCCAGCAGCCAAGTGGACAGTATTGGCGAGCAGTACTTC.

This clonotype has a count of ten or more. CDR3 bases: TGTGCCAGCAGCCAAGATGCAACTTTCTACGAGCAGTACTTC. Translation gives CASSQDATFYEQYF. This rearrangement joins TRBV3-1 to TRBJ2-7; D remains ambiguous. Trimming pared 0 bases from V and 3 bases from J, leaving 9 bases between. Germline CDR1 LGHDT, CDR2 YNNKEL (reference sequence). This CDR3 region has 14 residues.

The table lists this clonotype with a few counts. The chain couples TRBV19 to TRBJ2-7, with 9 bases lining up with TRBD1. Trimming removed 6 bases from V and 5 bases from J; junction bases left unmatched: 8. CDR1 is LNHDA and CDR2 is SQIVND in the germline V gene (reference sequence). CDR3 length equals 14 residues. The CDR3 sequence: CASRSRDRVDEQYV. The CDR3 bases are TGTGCCAGTAGGAGCCGGGACAGGGTCGACGAGCAGTACGTC.

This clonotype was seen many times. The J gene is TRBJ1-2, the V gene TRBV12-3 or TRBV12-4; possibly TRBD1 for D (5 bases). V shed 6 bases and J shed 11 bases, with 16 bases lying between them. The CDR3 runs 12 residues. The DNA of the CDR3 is TGTGCCAGCAGGCAAACCACGGGACGATACACCTTC. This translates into CASRQTTGRYTF.

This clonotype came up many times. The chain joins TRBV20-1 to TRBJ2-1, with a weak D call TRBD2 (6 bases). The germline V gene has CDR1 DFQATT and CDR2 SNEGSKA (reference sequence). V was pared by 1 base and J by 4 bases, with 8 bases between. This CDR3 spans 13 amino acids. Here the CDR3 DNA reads TGCAGTGCTAGAGGGGAGGCGTACAATGAGCAGTTCTTC. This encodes CSARGEAYNEQFF.

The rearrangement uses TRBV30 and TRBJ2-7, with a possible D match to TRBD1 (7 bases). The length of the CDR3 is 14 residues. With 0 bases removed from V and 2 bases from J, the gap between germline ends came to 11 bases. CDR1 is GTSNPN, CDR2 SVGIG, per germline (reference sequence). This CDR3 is CAWSVPGGPYEQYF. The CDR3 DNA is TGTGCCTGGAGTGTCCCAGGGGGGCCCTACGAGCAGTACTTC.

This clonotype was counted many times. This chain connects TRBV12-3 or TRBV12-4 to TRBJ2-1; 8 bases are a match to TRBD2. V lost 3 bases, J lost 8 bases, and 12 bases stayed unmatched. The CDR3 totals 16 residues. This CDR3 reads CASSFVWAGGRDEQFF. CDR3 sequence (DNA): TGTGCCAGCAGTTTTGTTTGGGCGGGGGGCCGGGATGAGCAGTTCTTC.

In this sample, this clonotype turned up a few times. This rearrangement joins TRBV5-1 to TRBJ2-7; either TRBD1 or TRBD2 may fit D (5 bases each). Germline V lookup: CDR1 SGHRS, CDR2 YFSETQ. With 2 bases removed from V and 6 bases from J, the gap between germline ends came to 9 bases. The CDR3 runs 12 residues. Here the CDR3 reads CASSFGGGEQYV. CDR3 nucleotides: TGCGCCAGCAGCTTTGGGGGTGGCGAGCAGTACGTC.